The clone carrying this T cell receptor (beta chain) turned up a few times. Being one base from a much bigger clone, this may be a read error. Other DNA sequences in this specimen translate into the identical CDR3. This CDR3 region has 14 residues. Looked up from germline, CDR1 is MNHEY and CDR2 is SVGEGT. Trimming took 2 bases from V and 3 from J; bases not matched to a gene: 4. The entry originates in a study of blood T cell repertoires in COVID-19. Data came from immunoSEQ multiplex PCR; TCRdb stores just in-frame clones and leaves some out. The table lists 150,000 to 180,000 clones, around four fifths of them singletons.

The sequencing sample was made of peripheral blood. The receptor was derived from a woman of 80 years or more with acute or convalescent COVID-19. This chain joins TRBV6-2 or TRBV6-3 and TRBJ2-7; 7 bases are shared with TRBD2. The CDR3 is CASSYGAGDYEQYF. CDR3 DNA: TGTGCCAGCAGTTACGGGGCGGGGGACTACGAGCAGTACTTC.